This TCR beta chain was captured by sequencing in a study of human T cells and chemical hapten exposure. The overall study: Per-sample TCR yields varied mainly from small pooled library volume differences.

Time point of the sample: healthy volunteer bleed at 2 weeks. The study extracted total RNA from unfractionated whole blood. The germline CDR1 and CDR2 sequences are SGHNT and YENEEA. Trimming cost V 0 bases and J 8 bases, with 10 bases left between them. The CDR3 spans 13 residues. The study's library attached unique molecular identifiers to single cDNA molecules. TCRdb passed the RACE reads through MiXCR, listing each CDR3 protein once. The profile shows more than 70,000 distinct CDR3 sequences, about 8.6% of them singletons. Study conclusions and caveats: Counts of TCRs above 1 in 1000 frequency stayed unchanged with DPC sensitization.

On this clonotype itself: Antigen unknown.

This chain links TRBV11-3 with TRBJ1-1; D uncertain. This TCR was recovered from a female donor in good health. Some clones in this sample may be carry-over from other donors' samples. Specimen: whole blood. The CDR3: CASSLDLEEEAFF. The CDR3 DNA follows: TGTGCCAGCAGCTTAGATCTAGAGGAAGAAGCTTTCTTT.